The clone carrying this T cell receptor (beta chain) has just a few counts. No antigen is known for it. Investigators reverse transcribed all isolated RNA, so they sequenced expressed TCRB transcripts. Average reads for naive, central memory and regulatory T cell samples were roughly 3.4 million. Clones were sequenced by immunoSEQ multiplex PCR, and TCRdb holds only the in-frame ones, with some missing. Altogether roughly 160,000 clones are present, around 8.3% being singletons, with the ten largest covering around 0.5%. This sample was included in a study of beta chain features in type 1 diabetes. Study outcomes and limitations: TCRB CDR3s were moderately but significantly shorter in Type 1 diabetes patients in all four CD4+ subsets.

The V gene's germline CDR1 is SGHTA and CDR2 FQGTGA. The CDR3 covers 17 residues. J lost 2 bases, V lost 2 bases, and 12 bases had no gene match. Purity exceeded 98% in all sorted populations. The J gene is TRBJ2-7, the V gene TRBV7-3; 7 bases agree with TRBD2. The specimen sequenced was central memory CD4+ T cells from blood. This clonotype was sampled from a woman under 30 with type 1 diabetes. CDR3 in DNA: TGTGCCAGCAGCTTAGGGGGGGGTGCGGGAGCGACCTACGAGCAGTACTTC. Translated, it gives CASSLGGGAGATYEQYF. The full variable domain, rest sourced from reference TRBV7-3 and TRBJ2-7, is GAGVSQTPSNKVTEKGKYVELRCDPISGHTALYWYRQSLGQGPEFLIYFQGTGAADDSGLPNDRFFAVRPEGSVSTLKIQRTERGDSAVYLCASSLGGGAGATYEQYFGPGTRLTVT.